The source of this T cell receptor beta chain is a study of response to subunit inactivated influenza vaccine. Notes on the study in general: Seasonal influenza vaccination, on each occasion, was suggested by the authors to recruit few new T cells.

With respect to this clonotype: Its antigen is still unknown.

TCRdb reprocessed the RT-PCR reads via MiXCR and lists one record per CDR3 protein. The table records hundreds of thousands of distinct CDR3 sequences, 6.5% to 8% of them present only once. Germline loops: CDR1 SNHLY, CDR2 FYNNEI. V lost 10 bases to trimming and J lost 0 bases; unmatched junction nucleotides: 10. The CDR3 covers 16 residues. The chain has TRBV2 and TRBJ2-7; 12 nucleotides line up with TRBD2. This sample comprised PBMCs from blood, obtained around 25 months after vaccination. The receptor's source is a man in his fifties or sixties who received an inactivated influenza vaccine. The CDR3 DNA reads as TGTGCCATCAGCGGGACTAGCGGGTGGATCTCCTACGAGCAGTACTTC. Protein: CAISGTSGWISYEQYF.